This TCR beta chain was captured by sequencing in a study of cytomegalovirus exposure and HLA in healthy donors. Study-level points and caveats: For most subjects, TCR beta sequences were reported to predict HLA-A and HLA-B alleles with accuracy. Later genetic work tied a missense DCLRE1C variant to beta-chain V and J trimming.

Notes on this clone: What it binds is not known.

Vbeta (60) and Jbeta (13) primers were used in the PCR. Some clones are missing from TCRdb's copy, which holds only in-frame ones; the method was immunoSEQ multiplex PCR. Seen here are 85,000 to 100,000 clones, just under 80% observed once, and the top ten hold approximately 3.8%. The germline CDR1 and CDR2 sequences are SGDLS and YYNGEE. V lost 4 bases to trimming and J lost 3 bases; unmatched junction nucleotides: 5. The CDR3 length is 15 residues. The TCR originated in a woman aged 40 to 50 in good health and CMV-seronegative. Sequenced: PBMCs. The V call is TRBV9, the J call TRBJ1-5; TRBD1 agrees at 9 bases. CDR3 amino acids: CASSPTGGVNQPQHF. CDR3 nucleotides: TGTGCCAGCAGCCCGACAGGGGGAGTCAATCAGCCCCAGCATTTT.